This paragraph reports one TCR beta chain. Antigen specificity is unknown. The record originates from a study of blood T cells in healthy people across ages. Study-wide results and limits: Diversity of TCR beta per million T cells declined in a roughly linear way with age. The long-lived group displayed more naive CD4+ cells, plus higher diversity, than the aged donors did.

A second PCR, run for roughly 6 to 11 cycles, used a sample-barcoded 5' primer plus a J-beta primer mix. Each TCR beta cDNA got a 12-nucleotide random molecular identifier. Each CDR3 protein is one row after TCRdb ran MiXCR on the 5' RACE reads. Of about 1.6 million distinct CDR3 sequences in the sample, about 32% were seen once. Donors were healthy Caucasian individuals from Russia aged about 6 to 90. This CDR3 spans 14 amino acids. The V segment lost 7 bases and the J segment 3 bases; nucleotides outside the gene matches: 7. The germline CDR1 and CDR2 sequences are DFQATT and SNEGSKA (reference sequence).

The genes are TRBV20-1 and TRBJ2-1; 9 positions agree with TRBD2. Sequenced input: blood. The TCR sequence derives from a woman in her 30s in good health. The CDR3 spells CSVRSGGNYNEQFF. The CDR3 DNA reads as TGCAGTGTCAGAAGCGGGGGGAACTACAATGAGCAGTTCTTC.